The 32 T cell receptor beta chains below were found in one sample sequenced in a study of beta chain features in type 1 diabetes. The authors reverse transcribed all of the isolated RNA, so sequencing captured expressed TCRB transcripts. The protocol was immunoSEQ multiplex PCR, while the TCRdb copy is restricted to in-frame clones and leaves out a portion. The sample lists 200,000 to 300,000 clones, 25% to 30% seen once, with approximately 4% in the top ten. The sequenced sample consisted of central memory CD4+ T cells from blood. The source of these receptors is a man younger than 45 in good health.

This clone was observed at least ten times. This rearrangement joins TRBV19 to TRBJ1-2, with unresolved D. V gave up 5 bases and J gave up 8 bases, with 12 bases separating them. CDR3 length: 12 amino acids. Per the germline V gene, CDR1 is LNHDA and CDR2 is SQIVND (reference sequence). The CDR3 sequence: CASSPLSSGYTF. CDR3 sequence (DNA): TGTGCCAGTAGTCCCCTGAGTTCGGGCTACACCTTC. Filled out from reference TRBV19 and TRBJ1-2, the complete variable domain reads DGGITQSPKYLFRKEGQNVTLSCEQNLNHDAMYWYRQDPGQGLRLIYYSQIVNDFQKGDIAEGYSVSREKKESFPLTVTSAQKNPTAFYLCASSPLSSGYTFGSGTRLTVV.

This clone was found once. This chain uses TRBV29-1 with TRBJ2-1, with D possibly being TRBD2 (5 bases). V lost 7 bases and J 7 bases, leaving 23 bases between the germline ends. CDR3 size: 15 residues. Germline V CDR1 and CDR2: SQVTM, ANQGSEA. The CDR3 sequence: CSGDRVTPRGNEQFF. In DNA form, the CDR3 reads TGCAGCGGTGACCGCGTGACACCCCGAGGGAATGAGCAGTTCTTC.

This clone has only a few counts. The chain recombines TRBV5-6 with TRBJ1-1, with 8 bases lining up with TRBD1. The trim removed 4 bases at V and 4 bases at J, leaving 6 bases unmatched. Per the germline V gene, CDR1 is SGHDT and CDR2 is YYEEEE. The CDR3 is made up of 14 amino acids. The CDR3 sequence: CASSPTDRATEAFF. CDR3 nucleotides: TGTGCCAGCAGCCCGACGGACAGGGCCACTGAAGCTTTCTTT.

The chain links TRBV14 to TRBJ2-4, with D perhaps matching TRBD2 (5 bases). This CDR3 is built from 14 residues. Germline V gives CDR1 SGHDN, CDR2 FVKESK. Trimming pared 4 bases from V and 7 bases from J, leaving 14 bases between. CDR3 bases: TGTGCCAGCAGCCCGTTAGGGCCGGGGAACATTCAGTACTTC. It encodes CASSPLGPGNIQYF.

The gene calls are TRBV7-9 and TRBJ2-7; D may be TRBD1 (5 bases). The CDR3 is 14 residues long. In germline, CDR1 is SEHNR, CDR2 FQNEAQ (reference sequence). V was shortened by 3 bases and J by 0 bases, with 9 bases between the two germline ends. In nucleotides, the CDR3 is TGTGCCAGCAGCTTCGGACAACACTCCTACGAGCAGTACTTC. This sequence encodes CASSFGQHSYEQYF.

The chain has TRBV5-4 and TRBJ2-3; the match to TRBD2 covers 10 bases. CDR3 length equals 16 residues. Germline CDR1 SGHNT, CDR2 YYREEE (reference sequence). V was clipped by 3 bases and J by 7 bases; unmatched bases: 11. This CDR3 reads CASSSRSGGTAHTQYF. CDR3 DNA: TGTGCCAGCAGCTCCCGTAGCGGGGGGACTGCTCATACGCAGTATTTT.

This chain connects TRBV6-4 to TRBJ1-6; D uncertain. This CDR3 region has 13 residues. CDR1 and CDR2 from the germline V gene are MRHNA and SNTAGT. Deletions cut 3 bases from V and 7 bases from J, with 7 bases between. The CDR3 DNA sequence: TGTGCCAGCAGTGATTCCTGGAATTCACCCCTCCACTTT. Translating it yields CASSDSWNSPLHF.

The chain has TRBV2 and TRBJ2-5, with 8 bases matching TRBD2. The germline gives CDR1 SNHLY, CDR2 FYNNEI. Trimming at V came to 7 bases and at J to 5 bases, leaving 9 bases not matched to a gene. CDR3 length equals 14 residues. CDR3 DNA: TGTGCCAGCATCCAAGCGGGGGCTGTTGAGACCCAGTACTTC. Its translation is CASIQAGAVETQYF.

The CDR3 sequence is CASSPDHPSYEQYF. DNA for the CDR3: TGCGCCAGCAGCCCCGACCATCCCTCCTACGAGCAGTACTTC. The chain recombines TRBV5-1 with TRBJ2-7; no firm D call. CDR3 length: 14 residues. Germline V lookup: CDR1 SGHRS, CDR2 YFSETQ. Trimming took off 4 bases at V and 0 bases at J, with 11 bases between the two ends.

The chain recombines TRBV4-1 with TRBJ2-1; D is perhaps TRBD1 (5 bases). With 8 bases removed from V and 5 bases from J, the gap between germline ends came to 19 bases. CDR3 length: 15 residues. Germline V gives CDR1 MGHRA, CDR2 YSYEKL. In DNA form, the CDR3 reads TGCGCCAGCCGCAGCTTCGCCCAGGGAAACAATGAGCAGTTCTTC. Its protein is CASRSFAQGNNEQFF.

Only a few counts were recorded for this clone. This chain joins TRBV5-4 and TRBJ2-1; D ambiguous. In germline, CDR1 is SGHNT, CDR2 YYREEE (reference sequence). Trimming cost V 4 bases and J 0 bases, with 11 bases left between them. The CDR3 spans 15 residues. Here the CDR3 reads CASSPSMSSYNEQFF. CDR3 nucleotide sequence: TGTGCCAGCAGCCCCTCGATGAGCTCCTACAATGAGCAGTTCTTC.

This clone was seen repeatedly, ten times or more. This sample includes further DNA sequences coding for the same CDR3. V and J are TRBV7-2 and TRBJ2-7; either TRBD1 or TRBD2 may supply D (5 bases each). The germline V gene has CDR1 SGHTA and CDR2 FQGNSA. V lost 2 bases to trimming and J lost 7 bases, with 9 bases between them. CDR3 length equals 12 residues. The CDR3 loop is CASSLSWGEQYF. DNA of the CDR3: TGTGCCAGCAGCTTAAGTTGGGGGGAGCAGTACTTC.

A few counts support this clone. This chain connects TRBV9 to TRBJ2-3, with 10 bases aligning to TRBD1. With 3 bases clipped from V and 3 bases from J, the junction kept 7 bases outside the gene matches. The CDR3 runs to 16 residues. Germline V gives CDR1 SGDLS, CDR2 YYNGEE. CDR3 amino acids: CASSGQGAGGTDTQYF. The DNA of the CDR3 is TGTGCCAGCAGCGGACAGGGGGCAGGGGGTACAGATACGCAGTATTTT.

This clone has only a few counts. This rearrangement joins TRBV6-1 to TRBJ1-5; D gene uncertain. The V gene lost 7 bases and the J gene lost 8 bases, with 18 bases spanning the gap. CDR1 is MNHNS and CDR2 is SASEGT in the germline V gene. The CDR3 is 14 amino acids. The CDR3 nucleotides read TGTGCCAGCACCAAAGGGTCCTCAGGTGAGCCCCAGCATTTT. It translates to CASTKGSSGEPQHF.

The chain couples TRBV5-4 to TRBJ1-6; the D is unclear. CDR3 length equals 12 residues. Between the trimmed V and J ends, which lost 1 base and 7 bases, there was a span of 3 bases. Germline V CDR1 and CDR2: SGHNT, YYREEE (reference sequence). Here the CDR3 DNA reads TGTGCCAGCAGCTTGAGGAATTCACCCCTCCACTTT. Translation gives CASSLRNSPLHF.

DNA for the CDR3: TGTGCCAGCAGCGCTCAAGGGTATAATTCACCCCTCCACTTT. Amino acid sequence: CASSAQGYNSPLHF. This rearrangement joins TRBV11-2 to TRBJ1-6; D is ambiguous. The germline V gene encodes CDR1 SGHAT and CDR2 FQNNGV. The CDR3 spans 14 residues. The ends were cut back, 5 bases at V and 4 bases at J, with 9 bases in the middle.

This clone was detected a few times. This chain uses TRBV7-2 with TRBJ2-5, with D perhaps TRBD1 (5 bases). Germline-derived CDR1 and CDR2 are SGHTA and FQGNSA. Trimming cost V 7 bases and J 2 bases, with 20 bases left between them. The CDR3 loop spans 16 amino acids. CDR3 in amino acids: CASTLQMSGQQETQYF. DNA for the CDR3: TGTGCCAGCACGCTCCAGATGTCAGGGCAACAAGAGACCCAGTACTTC.

This clone has only a few counts. The chain recombines TRBV6-5 with TRBJ1-5; D call uncertain. The CDR3 spans 13 residues. The germline V gene has CDR1 MNHEY and CDR2 SVGAGI. With 0 bases removed from V and 13 bases from J, the gap between germline ends came to 13 bases. CDR3 nucleotide sequence: TGTGCCAGCAGTTACTCCGTTTTGGCTGCTCAGCATTTT. Translating gives CASSYSVLAAQHF.

J is TRBJ1-2 and V is TRBV30; D gene uncertain. The CDR3 length is 12 residues. Germline CDR1 and CDR2: GTSNPN and SVGIG (reference sequence). With 1 base removed from V and 8 bases from J, the gap between germline ends came to 11 bases. The CDR3 here is CAWSAAGRGYTF. The CDR3 coding sequence is TGTGCCTGGAGTGCGGCAGGCAGGGGCTACACCTTC.

This clone was detected a few times. The chain joins TRBV2 to TRBJ1-5; D gene ambiguous. Germline V gene data show CDR1 as SNHLY and CDR2 as FYNNEI. Trimming stripped 3 bases from V and 0 bases from J, with 9 bases between. CDR3 length: 15 amino acids. Here the CDR3 reads CASSDGQNSNQPQHF. The CDR3 nucleotides read TGTGCCAGCAGTGACGGCCAGAATAGCAATCAGCCCCAGCATTTT.

V gene TRBV2 combines with J gene TRBJ1-6; 7 bases align to TRBD1. V lost 2 bases and J lost 8; bases outside the gene matches: 6. Germline V CDR1 and CDR2: SNHLY, FYNNEI. The CDR3 spans 15 residues. CDR3 sequence (DNA): TGTGCCAGCAGTGAACTAGACAGGGAGGATTCACCCCTCCACTTT. It encodes CASSELDREDSPLHF.

This clone was detected only a few times. The chain links TRBV6-5 to TRBJ1-1; 11 bases agree with TRBD1. The ends lost 7 bases at V and 4 bases at J; junction bases unmatched: 5. Looked up from germline, CDR1 is MNHEY and CDR2 is SVGAGI. CDR3 length: 14 residues. This CDR3 reads CASNSGTGGTEAFF. The CDR3 DNA is TGTGCCAGCAACTCCGGGACAGGGGGCACTGAAGCTTTCTTT.

The chain links TRBV7-9 to TRBJ2-2; 14 positions match TRBD2. V gave up 6 bases and J gave up 6 bases; unmatched junction bases: 6. The CDR3 length is 16 residues. Germline values: CDR1 SEHNR, CDR2 FQNEAQ (reference sequence). CDR3 DNA sequence: TGTGCCAGCAGAAAGGGACTAGCGGGAGTCCCCGGGGAGCTGTTTTTT. It specifies CASRKGLAGVPGELFF.

The chain links TRBV7-9 to TRBJ2-1; 7 bases line up with TRBD2. Trimming cost V 5 bases and J 5 bases; bases outside gene matches: 12. Germline loops: CDR1 SEHNR, CDR2 FQNEAQ (reference sequence). CDR3 size: 16 residues. For the CDR3, the DNA is TGTGCCAGCAGCCATGACAGTCTAGCGGAAGACAATGAGCAGTTCTTC. Its translation is CASSHDSLAEDNEQFF.

The chain is built from TRBV28 and TRBJ1-2; possibly TRBD1 for D (6 bases). Germline assignment: CDR1 MDHEN and CDR2 SYDVKM. The CDR3 covers 14 residues. Trimming left V 6 bases short and J 4 bases short, with 15 bases between. The DNA for the CDR3 is TGTGCCAGCAGCTCCGGACAGCTGAGCTATGGCTACACCTTC. The encoded protein is CASSSGQLSYGYTF.

A word on this clone: This may arise from a read error, as a much more abundant clone is one base away. This chain joins TRBV10-1 and TRBJ2-3; D is perhaps TRBD2 (5 bases). This CDR3 spans 14 amino acids. V was cut by 4 bases and J by 0 bases, with 8 bases left in between. Germline V gene sequence: CDR1 WNHNN, CDR2 SYGVQD (reference sequence). The CDR3 reads CASSGGPSTDTQYF. CDR3 nucleotides: TGCGCCAGCAGTGGAGGGCCTAGCACAGATACGCAGTATTTT.

Turning to this clone: Other nucleotide sequences in the sample specify the same CDR3. V usage is TRBV29-1 and J usage is TRBJ1-1; no clear D gene. The CDR3 totals 13 residues. CDR1 SQVTM and CDR2 ANQGSEA come from the germline V gene. Trimming took 4 bases from V and 1 from J, leaving 10 bases between them. The CDR3 DNA follows: TGCAGCGTTGGAAGGGCCACGAACACTGAAGCTTTCTTT. Translating it yields CSVGRATNTEAFF.

V gene TRBV7-8 combines with J gene TRBJ1-4; D is uncertain. Germline CDR1 is SGHVS and CDR2 is FQNEAQ. This CDR3 region has 15 residues. The ends were cut back, 5 bases at V and 0 bases at J, with 10 bases in the middle. CDR3 region: CASSRGGSTNEKLFF. Here the CDR3 DNA reads TGTGCCAGCAGCCGCGGCGGGTCAACTAATGAAAAACTGTTTTTT.

V is TRBV6-5 and J is TRBJ2-7; D is uncertain. V lost 7 bases to trimming and J lost 6 bases, with 19 bases between them. The CDR3 is 14 residues long. From germline, CDR1 is MNHEY and CDR2 SVGAGI. CDR3 coding DNA: TGTGCCAGCAATCCGAGTCTCCCGACGGGCGAGCAGTACTTC. Its protein is CASNPSLPTGEQYF.

The chain employs TRBV27 and TRBJ2-1, with D hard to call. CDR3 length: 12 residues. Trimming pared 6 bases from V and 3 bases from J, leaving 6 bases between. The V gene's germline CDR1 is MNHEY and CDR2 SMNVEV (reference sequence). The CDR3 region is CASRSFYNEQFF. In DNA form, the CDR3 reads TGTGCCAGCAGAAGCTTCTACAATGAGCAGTTCTTC.

This clone came up a few times. The CDR3, as DNA: TGTGCCACCTCGAATCCAGGACAGTTGAACACTGAAGCTTTCTTT. The encoded protein is CATSNPGQLNTEAFF. The chain joins TRBV10-3 to TRBJ1-1; tentative D call: TRBD1 (6 bases). Germline V gives CDR1 ENHRY, CDR2 SYGVKD. CDR3 length equals 15 residues. The ends were cut back, 10 bases at V and 0 bases at J, with 18 bases in the middle.

V is TRBV29-1 and J is TRBJ1-2, with D possibly being TRBD1 (6 bases). This CDR3 spans 9 amino acids. Trimming pared 7 bases from V and 8 bases from J, leaving 8 bases between. Looked up from germline, CDR1 is SQVTM and CDR2 is ANQGSEA. The DNA for the CDR3 is TGCAGCGAGGGGGGAGGCTACACCTTC. This translates into CSEGGGYTF. The variable domain in full, with the rest retrieved from reference TRBV29-1 and TRBJ1-2, is SAVISQKPSRDICQRGTSLTIQCQVDSQVTMMFWYRQQPGQSLTLIATANQGSEATYESGFVIDKFPISRPNLTFSTLTVSNMSPEDSSIYLCSEGGGYTFGSGTRLTVV.